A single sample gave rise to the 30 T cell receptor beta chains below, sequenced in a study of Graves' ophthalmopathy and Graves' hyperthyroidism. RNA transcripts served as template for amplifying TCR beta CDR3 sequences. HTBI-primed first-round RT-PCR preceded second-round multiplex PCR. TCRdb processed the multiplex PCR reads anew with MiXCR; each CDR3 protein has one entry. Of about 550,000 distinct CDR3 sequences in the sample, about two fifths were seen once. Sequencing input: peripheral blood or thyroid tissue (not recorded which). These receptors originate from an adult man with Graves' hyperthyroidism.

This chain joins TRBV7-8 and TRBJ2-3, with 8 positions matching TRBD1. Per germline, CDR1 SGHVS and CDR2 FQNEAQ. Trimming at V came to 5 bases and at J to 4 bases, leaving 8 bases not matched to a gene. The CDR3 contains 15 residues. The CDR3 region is CASSKDRVFPDTQYF. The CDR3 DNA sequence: TGTGCCAGCAGCAAGGACAGGGTATTTCCAGATACGCAGTATTTT.

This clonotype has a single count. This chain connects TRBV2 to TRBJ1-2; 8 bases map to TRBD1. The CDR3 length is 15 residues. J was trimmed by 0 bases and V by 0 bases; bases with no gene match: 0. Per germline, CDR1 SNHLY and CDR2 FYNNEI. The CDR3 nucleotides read TGTGCCAGCAGTGAAGCGGGACAGGCTAACTATGGCTACACCTTC. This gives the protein CASSEAGQANYGYTF.

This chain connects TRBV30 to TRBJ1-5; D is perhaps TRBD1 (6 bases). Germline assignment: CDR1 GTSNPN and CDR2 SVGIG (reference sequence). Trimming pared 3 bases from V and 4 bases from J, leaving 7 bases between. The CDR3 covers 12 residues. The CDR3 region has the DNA TGTGCCTGGAGACAGGGAAATCAGCCCCAGCATTTT. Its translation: CAWRQGNQPQHF.

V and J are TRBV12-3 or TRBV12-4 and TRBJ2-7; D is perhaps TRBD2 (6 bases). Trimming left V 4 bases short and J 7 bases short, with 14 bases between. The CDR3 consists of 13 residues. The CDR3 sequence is CASSSKGRREQYF. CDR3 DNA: TGTGCCAGCAGTTCTAAGGGGAGGCGGGAGCAGTACTTC.

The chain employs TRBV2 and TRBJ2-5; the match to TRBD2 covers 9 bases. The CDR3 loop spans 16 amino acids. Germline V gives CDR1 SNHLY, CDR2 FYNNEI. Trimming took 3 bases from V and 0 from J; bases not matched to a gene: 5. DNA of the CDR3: TGTGCCAGCAGTGAGCTTAGCGGGAGATACCAAGAGACCCAGTACTTC. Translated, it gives CASSELSGRYQETQYF. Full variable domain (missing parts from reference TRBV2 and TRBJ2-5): EPEVTQTPSHQVTQMGQEVILRCVPISNHLYFYWYRQILGQKVEFLVSFYNNEISEKSEIFDDQFSVERPDGSNFTLKIRSTKLEDSAMYFCASSELSGRYQETQYFGPGTRLLVL.

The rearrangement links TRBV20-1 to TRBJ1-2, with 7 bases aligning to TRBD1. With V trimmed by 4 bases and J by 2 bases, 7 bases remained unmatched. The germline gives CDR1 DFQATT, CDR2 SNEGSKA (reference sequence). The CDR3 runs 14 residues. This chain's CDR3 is CSAKPGTDNYGYTF. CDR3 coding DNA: TGCAGTGCTAAACCCGGGACAGACAACTATGGCTACACCTTC.

The chain's CDR3 is CASSVLTSGLREQYF. CDR3 coding DNA: TGTGCCAGCAGTGTCCTGACTAGCGGCCTCAGAGAGCAGTACTTC. V is TRBV2 and J is TRBJ2-7; 9 bases line up with TRBD2. Unmatched junction bases numbered 11, after V lost 4 bases and J lost 7 bases. CDR1 is SNHLY and CDR2 is FYNNEI in the germline V gene. There are 15 residues in the CDR3.

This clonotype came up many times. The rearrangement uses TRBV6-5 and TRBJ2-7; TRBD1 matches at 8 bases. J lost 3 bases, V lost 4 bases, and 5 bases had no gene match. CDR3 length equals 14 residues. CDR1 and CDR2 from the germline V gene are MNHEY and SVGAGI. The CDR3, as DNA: TGTGCCAGCAGTTTTACAGGGGGGATCTACGAGCAGTACTTC. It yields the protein CASSFTGGIYEQYF.

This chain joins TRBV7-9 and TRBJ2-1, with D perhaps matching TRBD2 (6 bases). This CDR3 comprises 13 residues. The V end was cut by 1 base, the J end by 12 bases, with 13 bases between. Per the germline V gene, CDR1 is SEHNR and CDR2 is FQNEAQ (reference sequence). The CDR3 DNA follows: TGTGCCAGCAGCTTAGGGGCGGGGTTGGGGCAGTTCTTC. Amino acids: CASSLGAGLGQFF.

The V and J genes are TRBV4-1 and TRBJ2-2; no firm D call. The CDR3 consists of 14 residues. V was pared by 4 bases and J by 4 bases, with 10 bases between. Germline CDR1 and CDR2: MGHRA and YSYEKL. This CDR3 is CASSPPRPTGELFF. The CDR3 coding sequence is TGCGCCAGCAGCCCCCCCCGCCCCACCGGGGAGCTGTTTTTT.

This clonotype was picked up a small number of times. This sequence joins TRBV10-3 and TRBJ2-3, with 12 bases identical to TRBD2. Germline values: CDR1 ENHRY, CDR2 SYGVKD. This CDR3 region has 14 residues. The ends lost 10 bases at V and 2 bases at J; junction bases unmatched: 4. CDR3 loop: CATRLAGDTDTQYF. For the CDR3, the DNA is TGTGCCACTCGACTAGCGGGGGACACAGATACGCAGTATTTT.

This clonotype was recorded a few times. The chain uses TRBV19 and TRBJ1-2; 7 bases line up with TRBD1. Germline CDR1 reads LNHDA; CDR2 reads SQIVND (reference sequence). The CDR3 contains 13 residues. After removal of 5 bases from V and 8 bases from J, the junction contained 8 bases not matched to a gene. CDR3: CASSGGGAEGYTF. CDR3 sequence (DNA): TGTGCCAGTAGTGGAGGGGGCGCGGAAGGCTACACCTTC.

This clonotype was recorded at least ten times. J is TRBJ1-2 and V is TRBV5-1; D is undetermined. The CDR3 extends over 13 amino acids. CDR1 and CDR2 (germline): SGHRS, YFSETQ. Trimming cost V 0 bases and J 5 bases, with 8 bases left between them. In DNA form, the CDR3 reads TGCGCCAGCAGCTTGGACTCCGGGTATGGCTACACCTTC. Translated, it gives CASSLDSGYGYTF.

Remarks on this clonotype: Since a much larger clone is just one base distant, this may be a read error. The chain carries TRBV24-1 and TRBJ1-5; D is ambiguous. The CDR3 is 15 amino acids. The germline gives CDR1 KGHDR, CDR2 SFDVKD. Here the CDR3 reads CTSSSLTAYNQPQHF. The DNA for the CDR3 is TGTACCAGCAGCTCACTGACGGCCTACAATCAGCCCCAGCATTTT.

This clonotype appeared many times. CDR3 nucleotide sequence: TGCAGCGTCGGGGAGGACTTCTACGAGCAGTACTTC. Translating gives CSVGEDFYEQYF. The rearrangement joins TRBV29-1 to TRBJ2-7, with a tentative D call TRBD2 (6 bases). The CDR3 runs to 12 residues. From germline, CDR1 is SQVTM and CDR2 ANQGSEA. V lost 6 bases and J lost 3, with 12 bases in between.

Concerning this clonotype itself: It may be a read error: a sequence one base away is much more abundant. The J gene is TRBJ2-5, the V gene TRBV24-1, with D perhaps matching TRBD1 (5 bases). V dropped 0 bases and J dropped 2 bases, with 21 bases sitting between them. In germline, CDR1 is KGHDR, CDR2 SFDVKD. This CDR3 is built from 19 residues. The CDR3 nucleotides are TGTGCCACCAGTGATTTGGCGGCAGGGTCTTTTCCCGATCAAGAGACCCAGTACTTC. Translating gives CATSDLAAGSFPDQETQYF.

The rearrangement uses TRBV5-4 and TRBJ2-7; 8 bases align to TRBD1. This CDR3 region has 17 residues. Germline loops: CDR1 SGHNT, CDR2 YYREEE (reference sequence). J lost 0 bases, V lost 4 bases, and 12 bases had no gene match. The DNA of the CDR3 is TGTGCCAGCAGCCAAGAAGCCGGACAGGGAAGCTCCTACGAGCAGTACTTC. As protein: CASSQEAGQGSSYEQYF.

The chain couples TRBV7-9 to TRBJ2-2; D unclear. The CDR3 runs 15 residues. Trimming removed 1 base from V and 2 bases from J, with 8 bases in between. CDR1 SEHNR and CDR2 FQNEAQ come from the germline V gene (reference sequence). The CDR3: CASSLVAQNTGELFF. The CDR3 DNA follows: TGTGCCAGCAGCTTAGTGGCGCAAAACACCGGGGAGCTGTTTTTT. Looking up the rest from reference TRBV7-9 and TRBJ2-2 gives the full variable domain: DTGVSQNPRHKITKRGQNVTFRCDPISEHNRLYWYRQTLGQGPEFLTYFQNEAQLEKSRLLSDRFSAERPKGSFSTLEIQRTEQGDSAMYLCASSLVAQNTGELFFGEGSRLTVL.

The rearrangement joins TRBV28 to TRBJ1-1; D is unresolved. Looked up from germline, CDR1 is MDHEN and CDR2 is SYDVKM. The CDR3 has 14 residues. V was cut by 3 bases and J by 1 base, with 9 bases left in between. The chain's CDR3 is CASSFYDGNTEAFF. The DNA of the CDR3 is TGTGCCAGCAGTTTCTACGACGGGAACACTGAAGCTTTCTTT.

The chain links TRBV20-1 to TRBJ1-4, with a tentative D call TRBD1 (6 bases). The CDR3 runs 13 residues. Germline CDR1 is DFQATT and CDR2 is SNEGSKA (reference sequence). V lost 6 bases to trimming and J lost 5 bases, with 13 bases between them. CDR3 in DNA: TGCAGTGCAGAACAGGGAAACAATGAAAAACTGTTTTTT. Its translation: CSAEQGNNEKLFF.

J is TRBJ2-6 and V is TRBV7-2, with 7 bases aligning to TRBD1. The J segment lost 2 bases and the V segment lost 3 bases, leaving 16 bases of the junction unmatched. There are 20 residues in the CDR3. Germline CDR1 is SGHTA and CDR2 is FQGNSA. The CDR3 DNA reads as TGTGCCAGCAGCTTTGGTCGGCCCCGATACAGGGGTGCTGGGGCCAACGTCCTGACTTTC. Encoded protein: CASSFGRPRYRGAGANVLTF. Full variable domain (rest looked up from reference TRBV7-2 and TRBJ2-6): GAGVSQSPSNKVTEKGKDVELRCDPISGHTALYWYRQSLGQGLEFLIYFQGNSAPDKSGLPSDRFSAERTGGSVSTLTIQRTQQEDSAVYLCASSFGRPRYRGAGANVLTFGAGSRLTVL.

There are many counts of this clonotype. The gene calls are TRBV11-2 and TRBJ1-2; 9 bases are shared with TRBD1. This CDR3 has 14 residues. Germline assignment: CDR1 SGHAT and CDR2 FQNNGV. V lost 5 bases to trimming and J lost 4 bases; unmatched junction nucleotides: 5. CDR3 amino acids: CASSLRQGGYGYTF. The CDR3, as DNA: TGTGCCAGCAGCCTAAGACAGGGGGGCTATGGCTACACCTTC.

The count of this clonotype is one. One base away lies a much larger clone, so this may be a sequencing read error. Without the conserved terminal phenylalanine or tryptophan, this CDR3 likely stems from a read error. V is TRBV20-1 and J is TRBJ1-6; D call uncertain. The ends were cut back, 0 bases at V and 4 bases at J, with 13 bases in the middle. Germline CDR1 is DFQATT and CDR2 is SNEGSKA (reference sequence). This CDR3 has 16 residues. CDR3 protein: CSARDQSTEYNSPLHC. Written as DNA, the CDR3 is TGCAGTGCTAGAGATCAGTCGACGGAGTATAATTCACCCCTCCACTGT.

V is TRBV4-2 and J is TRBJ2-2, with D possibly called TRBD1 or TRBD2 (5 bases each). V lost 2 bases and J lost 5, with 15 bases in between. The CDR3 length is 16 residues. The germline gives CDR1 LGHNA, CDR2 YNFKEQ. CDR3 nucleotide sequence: TGTGCCAGCAGCCAACCCCTCAGGGAGACTACCGGGGAGCTGTTTTTT. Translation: CASSQPLRETTGELFF.

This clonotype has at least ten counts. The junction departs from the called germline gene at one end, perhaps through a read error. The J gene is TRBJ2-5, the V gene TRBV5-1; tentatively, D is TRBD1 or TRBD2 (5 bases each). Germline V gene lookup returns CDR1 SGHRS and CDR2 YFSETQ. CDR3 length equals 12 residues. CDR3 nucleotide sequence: TGTGCCAGCAGCTTAGAGGGGGAGACCCAGTACTTC. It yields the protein CASSLEGETQYF. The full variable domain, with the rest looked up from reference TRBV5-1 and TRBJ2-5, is KAGVTQTPRYLIKTRGQQVTLSCSPISGHRSVSWYQQTPGQGLQFLFEYFSETQRNKGNFPGRFSGRQFSNSRSEMNVSTLELGDSALYLCASSLEGETQYFGPGTRLLVL.

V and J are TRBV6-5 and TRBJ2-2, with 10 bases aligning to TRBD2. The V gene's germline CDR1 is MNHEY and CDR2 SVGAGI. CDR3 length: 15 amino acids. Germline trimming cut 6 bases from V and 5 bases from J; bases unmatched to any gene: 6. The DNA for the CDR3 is TGTGCCAGCAGACGTCTAGCGGGGGTAACCGGGGAGCTGTTTTTT. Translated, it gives CASRRLAGVTGELFF.

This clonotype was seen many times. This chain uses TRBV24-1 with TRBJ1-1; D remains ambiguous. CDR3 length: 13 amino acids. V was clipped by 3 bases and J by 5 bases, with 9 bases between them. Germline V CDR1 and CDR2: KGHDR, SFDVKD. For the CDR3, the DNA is TGTGCCACCAGTGATGCGGGTGTTACTGAAGCTTTCTTT. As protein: CATSDAGVTEAFF.

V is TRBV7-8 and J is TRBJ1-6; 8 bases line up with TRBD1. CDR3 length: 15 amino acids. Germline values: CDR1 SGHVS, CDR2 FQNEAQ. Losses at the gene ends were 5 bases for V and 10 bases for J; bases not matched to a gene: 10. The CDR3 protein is CASSQGQGARSPLHF. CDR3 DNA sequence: TGTGCCAGCAGCCAAGGGCAGGGGGCTAGATCACCCCTCCACTTT. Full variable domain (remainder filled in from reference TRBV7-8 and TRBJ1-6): GAGVSQSPRYKVAKRGQDVALRCDPISGHVSLFWYQQALGQGPEFLTYFQNEAQLDKSGLPSDRFFAERPEGSVSTLKIQRTQQEDSAVYLCASSQGQGARSPLHFGNGTRLTVT.

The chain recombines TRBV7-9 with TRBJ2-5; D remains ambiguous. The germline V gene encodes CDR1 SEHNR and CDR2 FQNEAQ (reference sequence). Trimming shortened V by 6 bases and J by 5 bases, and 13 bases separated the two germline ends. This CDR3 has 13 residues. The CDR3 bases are TGTGCCAGCAGAAGGGTGTATTCTGAGACCCAGTACTTC. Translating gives CASRRVYSETQYF.

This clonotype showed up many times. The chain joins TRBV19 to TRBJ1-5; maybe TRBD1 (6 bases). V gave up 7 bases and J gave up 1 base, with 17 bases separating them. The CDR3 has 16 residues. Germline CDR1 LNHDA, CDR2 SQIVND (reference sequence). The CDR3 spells CASKGSGHQSNQPQHF. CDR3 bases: TGTGCCAGTAAAGGTTCGGGACATCAAAGCAATCAGCCCCAGCATTTT.